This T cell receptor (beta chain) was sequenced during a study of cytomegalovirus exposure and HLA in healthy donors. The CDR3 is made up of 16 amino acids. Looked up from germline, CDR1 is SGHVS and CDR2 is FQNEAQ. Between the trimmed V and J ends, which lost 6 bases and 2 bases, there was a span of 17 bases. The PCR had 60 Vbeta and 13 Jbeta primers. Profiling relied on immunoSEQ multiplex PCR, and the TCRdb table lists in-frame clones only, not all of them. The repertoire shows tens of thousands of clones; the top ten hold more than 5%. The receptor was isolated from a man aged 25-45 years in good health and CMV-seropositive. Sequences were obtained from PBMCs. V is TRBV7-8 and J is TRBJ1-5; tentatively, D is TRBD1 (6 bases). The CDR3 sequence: CASRPGVLVGNQPQHF. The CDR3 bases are TGTGCCAGCAGACCAGGGGTTTTAGTTGGCAATCAGCCCCAGCATTTT. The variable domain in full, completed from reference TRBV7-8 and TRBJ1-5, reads GAGVSQSPRYKVAKRGQDVALRCDPISGHVSLFWYQQALGQGPEFLTYFQNEAQLDKSGLPSDRFFAERPEGSVSTLKIQRTQQEDSAVYLCASRPGVLVGNQPQHFGDGTRLSIL.